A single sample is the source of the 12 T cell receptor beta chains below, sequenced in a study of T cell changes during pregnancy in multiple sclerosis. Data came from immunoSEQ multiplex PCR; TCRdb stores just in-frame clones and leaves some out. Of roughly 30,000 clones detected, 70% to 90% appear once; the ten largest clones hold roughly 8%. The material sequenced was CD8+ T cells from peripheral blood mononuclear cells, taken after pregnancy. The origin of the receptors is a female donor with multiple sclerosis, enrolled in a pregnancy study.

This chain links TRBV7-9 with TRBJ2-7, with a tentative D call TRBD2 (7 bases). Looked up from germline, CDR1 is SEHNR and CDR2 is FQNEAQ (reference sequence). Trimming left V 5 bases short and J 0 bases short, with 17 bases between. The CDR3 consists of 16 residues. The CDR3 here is CASSPGDRGGSYEQYF. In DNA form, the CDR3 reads TGTGCCAGCAGCCCCGGGGATAGGGGGGGCTCCTACGAGCAGTACTTC.

The CDR3 nucleotides are TGTGCCAGCAGTGCCCGAGGACAGTCCTACGAGCAGTACTTC. It codes for CASSARGQSYEQYF. V usage is TRBV6-1 and J usage is TRBJ2-7, with a possible D match to TRBD1 (6 bases). V was cut by 4 bases and J by 1 base, with 11 bases left in between. In germline, CDR1 is MNHNS, CDR2 SASEGT. The CDR3 spans 14 residues.

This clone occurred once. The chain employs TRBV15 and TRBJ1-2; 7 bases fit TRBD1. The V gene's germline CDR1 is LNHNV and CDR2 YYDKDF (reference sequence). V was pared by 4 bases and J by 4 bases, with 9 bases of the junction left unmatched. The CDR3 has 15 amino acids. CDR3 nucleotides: TGTGCCACCAGCACCCGGACAGGATCAGTCTATGGCTACACCTTC. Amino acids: CATSTRTGSVYGYTF.

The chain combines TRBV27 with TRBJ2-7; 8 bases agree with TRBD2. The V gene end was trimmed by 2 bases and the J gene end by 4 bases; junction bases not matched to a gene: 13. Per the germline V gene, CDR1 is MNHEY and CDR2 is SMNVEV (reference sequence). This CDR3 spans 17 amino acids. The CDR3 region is CASSLGSGASPGYEQYF. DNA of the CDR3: TGTGCCAGCAGTTTAGGTAGCGGGGCATCGCCGGGGTACGAGCAGTACTTC.

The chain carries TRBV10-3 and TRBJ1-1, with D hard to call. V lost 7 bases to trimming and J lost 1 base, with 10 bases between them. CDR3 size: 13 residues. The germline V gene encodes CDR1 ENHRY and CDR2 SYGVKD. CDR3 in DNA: TGTGCCATCATCGCGACTGAGAACACTGAAGCTTTCTTT. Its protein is CAIIATENTEAFF.

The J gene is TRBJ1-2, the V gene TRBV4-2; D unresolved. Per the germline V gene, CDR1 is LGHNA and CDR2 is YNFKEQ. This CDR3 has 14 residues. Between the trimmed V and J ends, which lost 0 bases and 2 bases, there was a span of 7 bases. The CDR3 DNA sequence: TGTGCCAGCAGCCAAGATGGGGAGAACTATGGCTACACCTTC. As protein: CASSQDGENYGYTF.

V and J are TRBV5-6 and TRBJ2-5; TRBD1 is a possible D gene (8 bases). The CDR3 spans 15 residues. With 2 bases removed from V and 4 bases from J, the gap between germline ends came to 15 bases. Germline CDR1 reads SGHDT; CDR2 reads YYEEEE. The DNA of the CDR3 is TGTGCCAGCAGCTTTGGAACAGGGGGGGCAGAGACCCAGTACTTC. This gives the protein CASSFGTGGAETQYF.

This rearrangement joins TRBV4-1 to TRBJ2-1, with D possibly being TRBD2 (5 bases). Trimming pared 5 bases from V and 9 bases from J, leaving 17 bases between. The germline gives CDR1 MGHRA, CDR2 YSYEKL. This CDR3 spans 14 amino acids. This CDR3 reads CASSVRAQSGEQFF. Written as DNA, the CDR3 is TGCGCCAGCAGCGTCCGGGCCCAAAGCGGTGAGCAGTTCTTC.

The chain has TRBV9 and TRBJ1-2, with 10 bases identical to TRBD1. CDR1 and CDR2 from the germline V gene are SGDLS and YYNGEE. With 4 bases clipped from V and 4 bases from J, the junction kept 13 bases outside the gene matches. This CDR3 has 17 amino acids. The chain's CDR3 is CASSPRQGAHVRYGYTF. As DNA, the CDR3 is TGTGCCAGCAGCCCCCGACAGGGGGCCCACGTTCGCTATGGCTACACCTTC.

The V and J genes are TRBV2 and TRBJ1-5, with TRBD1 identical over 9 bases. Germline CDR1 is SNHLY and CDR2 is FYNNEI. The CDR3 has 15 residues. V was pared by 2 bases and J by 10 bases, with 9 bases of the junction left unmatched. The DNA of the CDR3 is TGTGCCAGCAGTGAATATACGGGACAGGGAGTCCCCCAGCATTTT. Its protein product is CASSEYTGQGVPQHF.

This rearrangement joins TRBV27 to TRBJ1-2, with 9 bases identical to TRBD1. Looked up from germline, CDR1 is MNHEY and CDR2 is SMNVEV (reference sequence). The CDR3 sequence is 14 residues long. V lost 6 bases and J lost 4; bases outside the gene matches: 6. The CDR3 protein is CASSRTGDFYGYTF. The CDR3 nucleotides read TGTGCCAGCAGCAGGACAGGGGACTTCTATGGCTACACCTTC.

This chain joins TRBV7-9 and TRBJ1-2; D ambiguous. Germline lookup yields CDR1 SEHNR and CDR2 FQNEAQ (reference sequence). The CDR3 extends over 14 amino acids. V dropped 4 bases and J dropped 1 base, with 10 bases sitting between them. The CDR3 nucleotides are TGTGCCAGCAGCTCGGTCATTTATAACTATGGCTACACCTTC. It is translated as CASSSVIYNYGYTF.